Listed below are T cell receptor beta chains from one sample, sequenced in a study of STAT3 mutations in large granular lymphocyte leukemia. The method was immunoSEQ multiplex PCR; TCRdb's version includes in-frame clones alone and lacks a portion of them. This sample has about 3,200 clones, with around 89% found just once. The sequenced sample was peripheral blood mononuclear cells. These receptors were obtained from a man in his forties or fifties with T-cell large granular lymphocyte leukemia. Some clones in this sample may be carry-over from other donors' samples. The CDR3 runs from the conserved cysteine through the conserved F or W. D genes are given only for firm matches. Clone size, where shown, is once, few, many, or a class for clones that have expanded.

TRBJ2-7 once TRBD1 TRBV27 TGTGCCAGCAGAGGGCGGGGGACAGGGGTCTACGAGCAGTACTTC CASRGRGTGVYEQYF
TRBJ1-1 - - TRBV4-2 TGTGCCAGCAGCCAAGGGGTCGGTGGGAACACTGAAGCTTTCTTT CASSQGVGGNTEAFF
TRBJ2-3 - TRBD2 TRBV6-6 TGTGCCAGCAGGGCGAGCGGGGGGCCCACAGATACGCAGTATTTT CASRASGGPTDTQYF
TRBJ1-5 - - TRBV4-3 TGCGCCAGCAGCCAAGATTTAACAGTCAATCAGCCCCAGCATTTT CASSQDLTVNQPQHF
TRBJ1-2 - - TRBV29-1 TGCAGCGTTGAAGAACCCTATGGCTACACCTTC CSVEEPYGYTF
TRBJ2-1 once - TRBV19 TGTGCCAGTAGTATAAGAAACAGGGTGAATGAGCAGTTCTTC CASSIRNRVNEQFF
TRBJ2-2 - - TRBV7-9 TGTGCCAGCAGCTTTTACAGCAGGAACACCGGGGAGCTGTTTTTT CASSFYSRNTGELFF
TRBJ1-2 - TRBD1 TRBV6-1 TGTGCCAGCAGTGAAGGCCCGGCAGGGGGCTATGGCTACACCTTC CASSEGPAGGYGYTF
TRBJ2-7 - - TRBV28 TGTGCCAGCAGTGGTACAGGGAGCTCCTACGAGCAGTACTTC CASSGTGSSYEQYF
TRBJ2-2 - - TRBV11-2 TGTGCCAGCAGCTTATCCGGAACCGAGGGGACCGGGGAGCTGTTTTTT CASSLSGTEGTGELFF
TRBJ2-7 - TRBD1 TRBV6-1 TGTGCCAGCAGGGAGCGGACAGGGGCCTATTACGAGCAGTACTTC CASRERTGAYYEQYF
TRBJ2-3 - TRBD2 TRBV18 TGTGCCAGCTCCCCCACTAGCGGGGGGGGAGATACGCAGTATTTT CASSPTSGGGDTQYF
TRBJ1-2 - - TRBV5-6 TGTGCCAGCAGCTTGTCCAGGACTACCGGCTACACCTTC CASSLSRTTGYTF
TRBJ2-7 - - TRBV6-6 TGTGCCAGCACCCGAGCGGGCTCCTACGAGCAGTACTTC CASTRAGSYEQYF
TRBJ1-4 - TRBD1 TRBV5-1 TGCGCCAGCAGATTCCGGGACAGGGGGCATGAAAAACTGTTTTTT CASRFRDRGHEKLFF
TRBJ2-7 - - TRBV4-1 TGCGCCAGCCGGGACGGCTACACCTACGAGCAGTACTTC CASRDGYTYEQYF
TRBJ2-4 - - TRBV15 TGTGCCACCAGCGGAAGGGGAACAGGTGGGGGAAACATTCAGTACTTC CATSGRGTGGGNIQYF
TRBJ2-1 - - TRBV20-1 TGCAGTGCGGGCAGGGGAGATGAGCAGTTCTTC CSAGRGDEQFF
TRBJ1-2 - - TRBV10-3 TGTGCCATCAGGCCCAGGGAAGGAAACTATGGCTACACCTTC CAIRPREGNYGYTF
TRBJ1-6 - - TRBV7-3 TGTGCCAGCAGCAGGGATCCCGAACTTCCCCTCCACTTT CASSRDPELPLHF
TRBJ2-5 - - TRBV29-1 TGCAGCGTTGAAGCCTCAGGAGAGACCCAGTACTTC CSVEASGETQYF
TRBJ2-5 - - TRBV12-5 TGTGCTAGTGGTTTGGTTGGGGAGACCCAGTACTTC CASGLVGETQYF
TRBJ2-1 - - TRBV7-3 TGTGCCAGCAGCTCCGAAGGGGTCAATGAGCAGTTCTTC CASSSEGVNEQFF
TRBJ1-1 - - TRBV19 TGTGCCAGTAGTAATGGTGGGGCATACATGAACACTGAAGCTTTCTTT CASSNGGAYMNTEAFF
TRBJ1-1 - - TRBV30 TGTGCCTTACAGGGAACCATGAACACTGAAGCTTTCTTT CALQGTMNTEAFF
TRBJ1-5 - - TRBV5-1 TGCGCCAGCAGCTTGGGTCCGGAGTATCAGCCCCAGCATTTT CASSLGPEYQPQHF
TRBJ2-1 - TRBD2 TRBV5-1 TGCGCCAGCAGCTTGGATCCCTTGCGGGGGGGCAGAGGTGAGCAGTTCTTC CASSLDPLRGGRGEQFF
TRBJ2-5 - - TRBV27 TGTGCCAGCAGTTTGGGGGAGACCCAGTACTTC CASSLGETQYF
TRBJ1-2 - - TRBV18 TGTGCCAGCTCACCTGAGCCAGGGCTCTATGGCTACACCTTC CASSPEPGLYGYTF
TRBJ1-5 - TRBD1 TRBV19 TGTGCCAGTAGTATGCTGGGACAGGGGATAAATCAGCCCCAGCATTTT CASSMLGQGINQPQHF
TRBJ2-7 - TRBD1 TRBV7-9 TGTGCCAGCAGCTTCCTGGACAGGGCGGACGAGCAGTACTTC CASSFLDRADEQYF
TRBJ1-5 - - TRBV2 TGTGCCAGCAGGAGGGGGGACTTGAGCAATCAGCCCCAGCATTTT CASRRGDLSNQPQHF
TRBJ1-2 few - TRBV4-2 TGTGCCAGCAGCCAAGAGGCCTTGGGGTATGGCTACACCTTC CASSQEALGYGYTF
TRBJ1-3 - - TRBV5-1 TGCGCCAGCAGCTTGGACTCAATAGCCTCTGGAAACACCATATATTTT CASSLDSIASGNTIYF
TRBJ1-6 - - TRBV13 TGTGCCAGCAGCTTAGAATCCGGGGGACCCCTCCACTTT CASSLESGGPLHF
TRBJ1-1 - - TRBV15 TGTGCCACCAGCAGCCCGCTGAAGGGGGTGGGGGTGGACACTGAAGCTTTCTTT CATSSPLKGVGVDTEAFF
TRBJ2-2 - - TRBV5-1 TGCGCCAGCAGCTTGGATGACACCGGGGAGCTGTTTTTT CASSLDDTGELFF
TRBJ2-7 - - TRBV7-8 TGTGCCAGCAGCCCCCACTCGACAGGGAGGAACTACGAGCAGTACTTC CASSPHSTGRNYEQYF
TRBJ2-7 - TRBD1 TRBV2 TGTGCCAGCAGAACGACTCAGGGACAGGGCCTCTACGAGCAGTACTTC CASRTTQGQGLYEQYF
TRBJ1-1 - - TRBV5-4 TGTGCCAGCAGCTTGGACGCTATCACTGAAGCTTTCTTT CASSLDAITEAFF